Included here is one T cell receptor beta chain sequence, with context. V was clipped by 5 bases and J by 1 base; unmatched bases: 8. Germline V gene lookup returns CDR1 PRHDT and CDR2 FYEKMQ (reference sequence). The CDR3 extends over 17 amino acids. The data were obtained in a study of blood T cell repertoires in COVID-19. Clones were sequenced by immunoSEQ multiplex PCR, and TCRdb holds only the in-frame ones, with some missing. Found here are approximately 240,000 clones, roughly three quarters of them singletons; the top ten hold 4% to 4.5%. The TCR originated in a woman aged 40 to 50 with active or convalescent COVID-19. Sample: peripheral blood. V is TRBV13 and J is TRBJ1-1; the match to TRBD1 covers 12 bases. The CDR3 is CASSLGTGGGSNTEAFF. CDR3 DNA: TGTGCCAGCAGCCTCGGGACAGGGGGCGGCTCGAACACTGAAGCTTTCTTT.